Sequencing of this T cell receptor (beta chain) was carried out in a study of blood T cell repertoires in COVID-19 (TCRdb year 2020). Background for the entire study: Samples covering the acute and convalescent phases of COVID-19 were provided by collaborators in the United States, Italy and Spain. The material from the prospective study consisted of cDNA or gDNA derived from T cells, B-cell-depleted T cells, or PBMCs. Deeply sampled blood TCRbeta repertoires from subjects exposed to, actively infected with, or recovered from COVID-19 were included in the dataset. Samples came from the ongoing ImmuneRACE study (first 160 participants) plus 1,254 subjects from 6 global collaborators. The repertoires were made available in a free public database intended to serve as a resource for research on the immune response to SARS-CoV-2. The sample metadata nearly always contained a de-identified subject ID, COVID-19 status, age in years and sex. HLA class I and class II types, where available, came from metadata supplied by the sample provider rather than from assay-based typing.

V sheds 2 bases and J sheds 3 bases, leaving 10 bases between their ends. The CDR3 spans 14 residues, from the cysteine through the phenylalanine. Of the read, only the CDR3 DNA is kept; its 42 bases are in frame from base 1. In the germline V gene, CDR1 corresponds to ENHRY and CDR2 to SYGVKD. Points on this clone: The target of this receptor is not known. No per-base quality is available; no much larger clone lies one base away.

TCRbeta CDR3 regions were amplified from genomic DNA using the immunoSEQ Assay, a bias-controlled multiplex PCR. In the source study's methods: The number of nucleated cells in each sample was estimated from the amplification of reference gene primers within the assay. Sequence reads were collapsed and filtered to measure the absolute abundance of every unique TCRbeta CDR3 rearrangement. Productive Simpson clonality was computed per sample as the square root of Simpson's diversity index over productive rearrangements. The table was pulled from immuneACCESS by TCRdb, which kept in-frame rearrangements only. Such tables lose some clones; where checked, under half of the loss comes from unresolved V genes, and the rest has no known cause. D and trimming come from the DNA, and the V and J calls and clone size come from that table. The table for this sample lists about 90,000 clones; 72% of them were counted only once. The leading ten clones occupy approximately 15% of the sample.

Each collaborating institution followed its own protocols to collect whole blood in K2EDTA tubes. For TCRbeta analysis, collaborator samples were shipped as frozen whole blood, as isolated PBMCs, or as DNA extracted from either sample type. Study-wide findings and limitations: The quantity of clinical and demographic metadata differed by source and by participant and was supplied without curation.

The sample comprised peripheral blood. The source of this sequence is a woman over 75 with acute or convalescent COVID-19. This chain joins TRBV10-3 to TRBJ1-1, with a weak D call of TRBD1 (5 bases match). In nucleotides, the sequence is TGTGCCATCAGTGAGGGGGCAGATTACACTGAAGCTTTCTTT. Its coded protein is CAISEGADYTEAFF.